Listed here are 19 T cell receptor beta chains from one sample, sequenced in a study of blood T cells in healthy people across ages. A second PCR of roughly 7 to 11 cycles used a sample-barcoded 5' primer and a J-beta primer mix. TCRdb re-called the 5' RACE reads with MiXCR, one entry per CDR3 protein. The sample lists about 930,000 distinct CDR3 sequences; almost 30% were seen once. These data were likewise used in another study, on T cells of mothers and their children.

The sequenced material came from blood. The receptors originated from a woman aged 40 to 49 in good health.

This clonotype has a count of ten or more. This chain's CDR3 is CASSPRDRGNTEAFF. DNA for the CDR3: TGTGCCAGCAGTCCCCGGGACAGGGGGAACACTGAAGCTTTCTTT. The chain couples TRBV6-5 to TRBJ1-1, with TRBD1 matching 10 bases. Per the germline V gene, CDR1 is MNHEY and CDR2 is SVGAGI. The V and J ends lost 5 bases and 1 base, in that order; junction bases with no gene match: 4. This CDR3 contains 15 residues.

About this clonotype itself: Relative to the germline gene, one junction end is altered; a read error may explain this. The chain has TRBV14 and TRBJ1-4; the D gene is possibly TRBD1 (6 bases). Germline V gives CDR1 SGHDN, CDR2 FVKESK. The CDR3 has 14 residues. The CDR3 here is CASSLQGGGEELFF. The CDR3 DNA reads as TGTGCCAGCAGCCTACAGGGAGGAGGTGAAGAACTGTTTTTT.

Ten or more counts support this clonotype. The chain couples TRBV20-1 to TRBJ2-3; D is perhaps TRBD1 (5 bases). The germline V gene encodes CDR1 DFQATT and CDR2 SNEGSKA (reference sequence). The CDR3 is made up of 13 amino acids. The V end was cut by 6 bases, the J end by 2 bases, with 12 bases between. DNA for the CDR3: TGCAGTGCCCCGACAGAACTCACAGATACGCAGTATTTT. It is translated as CSAPTELTDTQYF.

The chain has TRBV20-1 and TRBJ2-3; tentative D call: TRBD2 (6 bases). The length of the CDR3 is 14 residues. Germline assignment: CDR1 DFQATT and CDR2 SNEGSKA (reference sequence). Trimming removed 3 bases at V and 2 bases at J, with 12 bases between. The CDR3 loop is CSARGRDFTDTQYF. DNA of the CDR3: TGCAGTGCTAGGGGTCGGGACTTCACAGATACGCAGTATTTT.

This clonotype was observed a handful of times. The chain has TRBV3-1 and TRBJ2-1; 13 bases map to TRBD2. CDR1 is LGHDT and CDR2 is YNNKEL in the germline V gene (reference sequence). With 4 bases clipped from V and 10 bases from J, the junction kept 10 bases outside the gene matches. The CDR3 is 16 residues long. The CDR3 DNA reads TGTGCCAGCAGCCCTCAGCCGGGACTAGCGGGGAACGAGCAGTTCTTC. Its protein product is CASSPQPGLAGNEQFF.

This clonotype showed up just a few times. A much larger clone sits a single nucleotide away, making a read error possible. V is TRBV29-1 and J is TRBJ2-3; the D gene is possibly TRBD1 (7 bases). Germline CDR1 and CDR2: SQVTM and ANQGSEA. Trimming removed 6 bases at V and 0 bases at J, with 16 bases between. There are 15 residues in the CDR3. The CDR3 sequence: CSVRQGGTSTDTQYF. In DNA, the CDR3 is TGCAGCGTCCGGCAGGGGGGCACTAGCACAGATACGCAGTATTTT.

Note on this clonotype: This may come from a read error, since a much larger clone is one base off. The CDR3 nucleotides are TGTGCCAGCAGCGAACAGGGGGGGGACGAGCAGTACTTC. Its protein is CASSEQGGDEQYF. This rearrangement joins TRBV9 to TRBJ2-7, with D possibly being TRBD1 (8 bases). Trimming removed 3 bases at V and 5 bases at J, with 12 bases between. The CDR3 runs to 13 residues. Germline lookup yields CDR1 SGDLS and CDR2 YYNGEE.

As for this clonotype: A clone one base away is much larger, so this may be a read error. This sequence joins TRBV2 and TRBJ2-5; D ambiguous. The germline CDR1 and CDR2 sequences are SNHLY and FYNNEI. The CDR3 extends over 11 amino acids. The CDR3 DNA sequence: TGTGCCGGCAGTACCTTCGAGACCCAGTACTTC. Translated: CAGSTFETQYF.

This clonotype was recorded a few times. V gene TRBV7-2 combines with J gene TRBJ1-1, with D uncertain. Trimming pared 1 base from V and 1 base from J, leaving 13 bases between. The CDR3 has 16 amino acids. CDR1 SGHTA and CDR2 FQGNSA come from the germline V gene. The CDR3 sequence: CASSLGAGRRNTEAFF. For the CDR3, the DNA is TGTGCCAGCAGCTTAGGGGCTGGTCGGAGGAACACTGAAGCTTTCTTT.

This clonotype occurred a few times. The V and J genes are TRBV5-1 and TRBJ2-7, with 9 bases matching TRBD2. The germline gives CDR1 SGHRS, CDR2 YFSETQ. The CDR3 extends over 15 amino acids. V was pared by 5 bases and J by 1 base, with 7 bases of the junction left unmatched. CDR3 sequence: CASRLTSGNSYEQYF. DNA for the CDR3: TGCGCCAGCAGGTTGACTAGCGGTAATTCCTACGAGCAGTACTTC.

This clonotype was counted ten times or more. The junction departs from the called germline gene at one end, perhaps through a read error. V and J are TRBV3-1 and TRBJ1-1; maybe TRBD1 (5 bases). The CDR3 totals 12 residues. From germline, CDR1 is LGHDT and CDR2 YNNKEL (reference sequence). This CDR3 is CASSQSGGEAFF. The CDR3 region has the DNA TGCGCCAGCAGCCAATCTGGGGGGGAAGCTTTCTTT.

At least ten counts were recorded for this clonotype. The chain employs TRBV29-1 and TRBJ2-3, with 8 positions matching TRBD2. In germline, CDR1 is SQVTM, CDR2 ANQGSEA. The ends lost 4 bases at V and 4 bases at J; junction bases unmatched: 22. CDR3 length equals 19 residues. Here the CDR3 reads CSVASPFGGPAGVPDTQYF. Written as DNA, the CDR3 is TGCAGCGTTGCGAGCCCCTTCGGGGGCCCAGCGGGGGTGCCAGATACGCAGTATTTT.

The V gene is TRBV5-1, the J gene TRBJ2-1; 9 bases line up with TRBD2. This CDR3 contains 19 residues. CDR1 SGHRS and CDR2 YFSETQ come from the germline V gene. The V segment lost 7 bases and the J segment 0 bases; nucleotides outside the gene matches: 17. CDR3: CASSLGVGSGGSSYNEQFF. CDR3 DNA: TGCGCCAGCTCACTGGGGGTTGGTAGCGGGGGCAGCTCCTACAATGAGCAGTTCTTC.

V gene TRBV2 combines with J gene TRBJ1-2, with TRBD1 matching over 8 bases. CDR1 is SNHLY and CDR2 is FYNNEI in the germline V gene. This CDR3 region has 11 residues. V shed 8 bases and J 7 bases; nucleotides not matched to a gene: 3. The CDR3 DNA reads TGTGCCAGCGCAGGACAGGGTGGCTACACCTTC. Encoded protein: CASAGQGGYTF.

This clonotype has just one count. This clone may be a read error of a much larger clone one base away. The V call is TRBV7-3, the J call TRBJ2-1; unclear D gene. The CDR3 runs to 13 residues. CDR1 is SGHTA and CDR2 is FQGTGA in the germline V gene. V was pared by 5 bases and J by 6 bases, with 11 bases between. CDR3 loop: CASSLEARNEQFF. The CDR3 DNA follows: TGTGCCAGCAGCCTTGAGGCCCGCAATGAGCAGTTCTTC.

This clonotype was observed many times. The chain joins TRBV12-3 or TRBV12-4 to TRBJ2-1; 8 positions match TRBD2. There are 16 residues in the CDR3. The V gene end was trimmed by 6 bases and the J gene end by 6 bases; junction bases not matched to a gene: 13. The CDR3: CASSPTRLAGINEQFF. In DNA, the CDR3 is TGTGCCAGCAGCCCTACCCGGCTAGCGGGCATCAATGAGCAGTTCTTC.

As for this clonotype: A much more abundant neighbour one base away suggests this may be a read error. The chain joins TRBV7-6 to TRBJ2-5; no reliable D call. The length of the CDR3 is 14 residues. V was trimmed by 1 base and J by 9 bases, leaving 15 bases between them. Germline assignment: CDR1 SGHVS and CDR2 FNYEAQ. The CDR3 bases are TGTGCCAGCAGCTTAGAAAAGTGGTCTGAGGCCCAGTACTTC. This encodes CASSLEKWSEAQYF.

This clonotype occurred a few times. The rearrangement uses TRBV4-3 and TRBJ1-1; possible D gene TRBD1, 6 bases. V was clipped by 1 base and J by 4 bases, with 13 bases between them. The CDR3 is made up of 15 amino acids. The V gene's germline CDR1 is LGHNA and CDR2 YSLEER. The CDR3 here is CASSQAGDSFTEAFF. The CDR3 DNA sequence: TGCGCCAGCAGCCAAGCAGGGGACTCCTTCACTGAAGCTTTCTTT.

The gene calls are TRBV28 and TRBJ2-5, with 9 bases that match TRBD1. In germline, CDR1 is MDHEN, CDR2 SYDVKM. V gave up 8 bases and J gave up 3 bases; unmatched junction bases: 4. The CDR3 has 13 amino acids. CDR3 sequence (DNA): TGTGCCAGCCATCGACAGGGGGAAGAGACCCAGTACTTC. This sequence encodes CASHRQGEETQYF.